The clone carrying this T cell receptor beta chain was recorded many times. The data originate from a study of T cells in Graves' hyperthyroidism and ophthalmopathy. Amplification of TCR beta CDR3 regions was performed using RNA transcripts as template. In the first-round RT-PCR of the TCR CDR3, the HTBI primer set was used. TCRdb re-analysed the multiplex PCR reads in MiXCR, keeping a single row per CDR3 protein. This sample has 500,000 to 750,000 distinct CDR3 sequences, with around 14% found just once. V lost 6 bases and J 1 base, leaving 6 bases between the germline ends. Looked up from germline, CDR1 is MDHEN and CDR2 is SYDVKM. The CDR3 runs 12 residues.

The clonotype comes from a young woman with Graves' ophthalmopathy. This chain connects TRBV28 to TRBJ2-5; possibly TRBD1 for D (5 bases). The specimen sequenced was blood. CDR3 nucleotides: TGTGCCAGCAGGGGGCCCCAAGAGACCCAGTACTTC. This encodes CASRGPQETQYF.